The 15 T cell receptor beta chains presented below share a single source sample, sequenced in a study of PD-1 blockade in classical Hodgkin lymphoma (dated by TCRdb to 2020 to 2022). Library construction relied on the immunoSEQ multiplex PCR assay. This is the immuneACCESS table as TCRdb keeps it, with only in-frame sequences that have V and J called. A part of the clones is gone; compared with another copy, unresolved V genes explain less than half, and the rest is unexplained. The sample table holds over 85,000 clones, of which more than 85% were seen once. Of the sample, around 2% is held by the ten largest clones. This specimen's time point label, interpreted: cycle 4 day 1 (C4D1), after five to seven weeks of nivolumab. All trial patients had relapsed after autologous stem cell transplantation, with cohorts A, B and C differing in prior brentuximab vedotin exposure. The sample here was peripheral blood mononuclear cells (PBMCs), taken before the fourth cycle of nivolumab. Every receptor here comes from a human donor with classical Hodgkin lymphoma.

The chain recombines TRBV27 with TRBJ2-3; TRBD2 matches at 14 bases. V was pared by 5 bases and J by 8 bases, with 18 bases of the junction left unmatched. The CDR3 consists of 19 residues. Germline loops: CDR1 MNHEY, CDR2 SMNVEV (reference sequence). The CDR3 nucleotides read TGTGCCAGCAGTCCTTGGGGGGGACTAGCGGGAGAAGGGTGGGGTACGCAGTATTTT. It yields the protein CASSPWGGLAGEGWGTQYF.

This chain connects TRBV2 to TRBJ2-7; no firm D call. The length of the CDR3 is 14 residues. V lost 6 bases and J 3 bases, leaving 15 bases between the germline ends. Germline CDR1 and CDR2: SNHLY and FYNNEI. The CDR3 is CASSERRSDYEQYF. The CDR3 bases are TGTGCCAGCAGCGAAAGGCGCAGCGACTACGAGCAGTACTTC.

The chain has TRBV6-1 and TRBJ1-2, with D possibly TRBD1 on 6 matching bases. The germline V and J ends were trimmed by 4 bases and 3 bases, with 9 bases remaining between them. The CDR3 spans 13 residues. Germline V gives CDR1 MNHNS, CDR2 SASEGT. In DNA form, the CDR3 reads TGTGCCAGCAGTGTTCGGACAGACTATGGCTACACCTTC. Protein product: CASSVRTDYGYTF.

The CDR3 nucleotides read TGTGCCTGGAGTGGTATAGGGGGGGAGCTGTTTTTT. Protein: CAWSGIGGELFF. The V and J genes are TRBV30 and TRBJ2-2; unclear D gene. Trimming took off 1 base at V and 8 bases at J, with 8 bases between the two ends. The germline gives CDR1 GTSNPN, CDR2 SVGIG (reference sequence). The CDR3 has 12 residues.

The V gene is TRBV27, the J gene TRBJ2-7, with TRBD1 matching over 9 bases. The germline gives CDR1 MNHEY, CDR2 SMNVEV (reference sequence). CDR3 size: 14 residues. J was trimmed by 3 bases and V by 3 bases; bases with no gene match: 3. The DNA for the CDR3 is TGTGCCAGCAGTTTCGGGACAGGGATCTACGAGCAGTACTTC. Encoded protein: CASSFGTGIYEQYF.

The rearrangement uses TRBV4-1 and TRBJ2-5; TRBD1 might be the D (5 bases). The CDR3 is made up of 17 amino acids. Trimming took 1 base from V and 0 from J, leaving 15 bases between them. Germline CDR1 and CDR2: MGHRA and YSYEKL. In DNA, the CDR3 is TGCGCCAGCAGCCAAGCTCCGAATGGGGCTAACCAAGAGACCCAGTACTTC. This encodes CASSQAPNGANQETQYF.

This clone appeared a single time. J is TRBJ2-7 and V is TRBV5-1, with D possibly being TRBD1 (5 bases). V lost 1 base and J lost 0, with 5 bases in between. Germline V gives CDR1 SGHRS, CDR2 YFSETQ. The CDR3 extends over 13 amino acids. The CDR3 nucleotides read TGCGCCAGCAGCTTGCAGGGCTCCTACGAGCAGTACTTC. It translates to CASSLQGSYEQYF.

The rearrangement joins TRBV19 to TRBJ1-1, with D unresolved. V was shortened by 3 bases and J by 7 bases, with 6 bases between the two germline ends. The CDR3 loop spans 11 amino acids. CDR1 LNHDA and CDR2 SQIVND come from the germline V gene (reference sequence). CDR3 nucleotide sequence: TGTGCCAGTAGTATTTCAGTTGAAGCTTTCTTT. Its translation is CASSISVEAFF.

The chain joins TRBV5-4 to TRBJ1-1; unclear D gene. There are 13 residues in the CDR3. Between the trimmed V and J ends, which lost 0 bases and 8 bases, there was a span of 11 bases. Germline V CDR1 and CDR2: SGHNT, YYREEE (reference sequence). CDR3 sequence reads: CASSLAFRQEAFF. CDR3 DNA: TGTGCCAGCAGCTTGGCTTTCCGACAAGAAGCTTTCTTT.

In its sample, this clone was seen once. Here the CDR3 DNA reads TGTGCCAGCAGTTTATCGGTAAGGCCTAATAATGAAAAACTGTTTTTT. Protein sequence: CASSLSVRPNNEKLFF. V is TRBV27 and J is TRBJ1-4; D is unresolved. CDR1 and CDR2 (germline): MNHEY, SMNVEV (reference sequence). CDR3 size: 16 residues. Trimming left V 0 bases short and J 4 bases short, with 12 bases between.

This clone came up once. This sequence joins TRBV9 and TRBJ2-7, with TRBD2 identical over 8 bases. CDR3 length equals 15 residues. The germline V gene encodes CDR1 SGDLS and CDR2 YYNGEE. V lost 10 bases and J lost 3; bases outside the gene matches: 15. The CDR3 loop reads CAVLPPPGGDYEQYF. DNA of the CDR3: TGTGCCGTCTTACCCCCCCCCGGGGGGGACTACGAGCAGTACTTC.

DNA of the CDR3: TGCGCCAGCAGCGTGGGAGGGAACACTGAAGCTTTCTTT. Protein: CASSVGGNTEAFF. The V and J genes are TRBV5-1 and TRBJ1-1; D is uncertain. Deletions cut 4 bases from V and 1 base from J, with 8 bases between. Germline V CDR1 and CDR2: SGHRS, YFSETQ. The CDR3 has 13 amino acids.

The chain is built from TRBV5-1 and TRBJ2-5; 7 bases align to TRBD2. The J segment lost 1 base and the V segment lost 1 base, leaving 7 bases of the junction unmatched. The CDR3 runs 16 residues. Germline V lookup: CDR1 SGHRS, CDR2 YFSETQ. The CDR3 DNA reads as TGCGCCAGCAGCTTGTCGATGCGACTAGCCCAAGAGACCCAGTACTTC. This gives the protein CASSLSMRLAQETQYF.

The chain couples TRBV11-2 to TRBJ2-7; D unresolved. Trimming took 2 bases from V and 5 from J, leaving 19 bases between them. CDR3 length: 16 residues. Germline values: CDR1 SGHAT, CDR2 FQNNGV. The CDR3 spells CASSLFPRQVFHEQYF. In DNA, the CDR3 is TGTGCCAGCAGCTTATTTCCCCGTCAGGTTTTTCACGAGCAGTACTTC.

This clone was detected once. The J gene is TRBJ1-5, the V gene TRBV21-1. TRBV21-1 is reported as a pseudogene. This CDR3 has 12 residues. CDR3 in amino acids: CASTGSNQPQHF. For the CDR3, the DNA is TGTGCCAGCACGGGTAGCAATCAGCCCCAGCATTTT.